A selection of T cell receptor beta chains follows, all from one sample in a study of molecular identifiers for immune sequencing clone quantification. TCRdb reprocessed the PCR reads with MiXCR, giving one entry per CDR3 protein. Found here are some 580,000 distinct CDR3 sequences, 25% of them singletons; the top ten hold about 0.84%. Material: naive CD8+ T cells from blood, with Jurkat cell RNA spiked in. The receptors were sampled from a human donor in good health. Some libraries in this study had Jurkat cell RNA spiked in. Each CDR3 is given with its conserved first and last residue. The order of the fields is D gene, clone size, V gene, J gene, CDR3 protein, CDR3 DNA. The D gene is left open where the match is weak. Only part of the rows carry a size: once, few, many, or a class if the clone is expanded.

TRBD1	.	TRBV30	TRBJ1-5	CAWRSTGREQPQHF	TGTGCCTGGCGCTCGACAGGGAGGGAGCAGCCCCAGCATTTT
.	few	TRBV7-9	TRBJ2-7	CASSLAQAFYEQYF	TGTGCCAGCAGCTTAGCCCAGGCCTTCTACGAGCAGTACTTC
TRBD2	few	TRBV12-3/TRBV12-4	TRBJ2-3	CASSLGSGRALDTQYF	TGTGCCAGCAGCCTAGGTAGCGGGAGGGCGTTGGATACGCAGTATTTT
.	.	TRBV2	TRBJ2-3	CASSEWEGAGTDTQYF	TGTGCCAGCAGTGAATGGGAGGGGGCGGGCACAGATACGCAGTATTTT
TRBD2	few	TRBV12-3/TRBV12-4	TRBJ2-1	CASSSSTSGYNEQFF	TGTGCCAGCAGTTCGTCGACTAGCGGCTACAATGAGCAGTTCTTC
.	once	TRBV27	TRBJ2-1	CASSRGTAYNEQFF	TGTGCCAGCAGTCGCGGGACTGCCTACAATGAGCAGTTCTTC
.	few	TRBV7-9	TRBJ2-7	CASTPGYSYEQYF	TGTGCCAGCACCCCAGGCTACTCCTACGAGCAGTACTTC
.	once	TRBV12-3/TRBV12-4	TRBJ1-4	CASRAGTAQQKLLF	TGTGCCAGCAGGGCCGGGACGGCCCAACAAAAACTGCTTTTT
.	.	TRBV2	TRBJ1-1	CASSTLAANTGAFF	TGTGCCAGCAGTACCCTGGCGGCGAACACTGGAGCTTTCTTT
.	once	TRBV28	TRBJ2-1	CASSWGAFPNEQFF	TGTGCCAGCAGTTGGGGGGCTTTCCCCAATGAGCAGTTCTTC
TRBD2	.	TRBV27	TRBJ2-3	CASSPLGLAGGSETDTQYF	TGTGCCAGCAGTCCGCTGGGACTAGCGGGGGGTTCTGAGACAGATACGCAGTATTTT
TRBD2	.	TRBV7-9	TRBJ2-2	CASSLESLAGGTGELFF	TGTGCCAGCAGCTTAGAATCCCTAGCGGGAGGAACCGGGGAGCTGTTTTTT
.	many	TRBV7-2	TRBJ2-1	CASSPDPGPTSYNEQFF	TGTGCCAGCAGCCCGGACCCGGGACCCACCTCCTACAATGAGCAGTTCTTC
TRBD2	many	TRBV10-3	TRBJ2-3	CAISESPSGVTDTQYF	TGTGCCATCAGTGAGTCTCCTAGCGGGGTCACAGATACGCAGTATTTT
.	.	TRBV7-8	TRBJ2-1	CASSQTSHGYWVNEQFF	TGTGCCAGCAGCCAAACCTCACACGGCTATTGGGTGAATGAGCAGTTCTTC
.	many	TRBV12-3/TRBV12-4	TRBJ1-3	CASSLGLNSGNTIYF	TGTGCCAGCAGTTTGGGACTTAACTCTGGAAACACCATATATTTT